These T cell receptor beta chains were read from a single sample in a study of T-cell reconstitution after alpha-beta-depleted transplantation in children. TCRdb redid the calling of the PCR reads with MiXCR, one entry per CDR3 protein. The sample shows 80,000 to 100,000 distinct CDR3 sequences, around a quarter of them seen only once. The sample consisted of PBMCs, taken before TCRalphabeta/CD19-depleted stem cell transplant. The source of these receptors is a boy under 10 years old with acute lymphoblastic leukemia, due to receive a stem cell transplant. The CDR3 runs from the conserved cysteine through the conserved F or W. Each record gives: D gene, clone size, V gene, J gene, CDR3 DNA, CDR3 protein. The D gene is left open where the match is weak. Expanded clones are given a class, and other clones once, few, many or no size at all.

.	few	TRBV5-1	TRBJ2-1	TGCGCCAGCAGCTATACCGGAGGGGCCGGGAATGAGCAGTTCTTC	CASSYTGGAGNEQFF
.	few	TRBV7-2	TRBJ2-7	TGTGCCAGCAGTAAATCGGATTTACCCCACTACGAGCAGTACTTC	CASSKSDLPHYEQYF
.	few	TRBV28	TRBJ2-1	TGTGCCAGCAGGTTAGCGGAGGGGCCATTCTTTGAGCAGTTCTTC	CASRLAEGPFFEQFF
.	few	TRBV20-1	TRBJ1-2	TGCAGTGCTGCGGGGGGCGGCTACACCTTC	CSAAGGGYTF
.	few	TRBV6-4	TRBJ2-1	TGTGCCAGCCGGGACGTGATCAATGAGCAGTTCTTC	CASRDVINEQFF
TRBD1	.	TRBV9	TRBJ1-1	TGTGCCAGCAGCTTGGACAGGGAAACTGAAGCTTTCTTT	CASSLDRETEAFF
.	few	TRBV5-1	TRBJ2-5	TGCGCCAGCAGCCCCCGTACTGGGATAGAGACCCAGTACTTC	CASSPRTGIETQYF
.	medium-sized	TRBV3-1	TRBJ1-1	TGTGCCAGCAGCCAAGAAAGGTGGCAGGCCTCGGGACTGAACACTGAAGCTTTCTTT	CASSQERWQASGLNTEAFF
.	.	TRBV27	TRBJ2-3	TGTGCCAGCAGCAACATGGTGGGCACAGATACGCAGTATTTT	CASSNMVGTDTQYF
.	few	TRBV20-1	TRBJ2-5	TGCAGTGCTAGTCGAATCCTCGGGGGAGAGACCCAGTACTTC	CSASRILGGETQYF
TRBD2	.	TRBV11-3	TRBJ2-1	TGTGCCAGCAGCTTAGTGGCGGGAGCATTGGAGCAGTTCTTC	CASSLVAGALEQFF
.	.	TRBV10-3	TRBJ1-1	TGTGCCATCAGTGTGGGAATCAACACTGAAGCTTTCTTT	CAISVGINTEAFF
TRBD1	few	TRBV5-1	TRBJ1-1	TGCGCCAGCAGAAGGGCCAGGGGGCGGAACACTGAAGCTTTCTTT	CASRRARGRNTEAFF
TRBD2	.	TRBV7-9	TRBJ2-5	TGTGCCAGCAGCTTATCGGGACTAGCGGAAGAGACCCAGTACTTC	CASSLSGLAEETQYF
.	once	TRBV20-1	TRBJ2-1	TGCAGAGCTAGACGCTGGAGGACTACCGACTACAATGAGCAGTTCTTC	CRARRWRTTDYNEQFF
.	few	TRBV28	TRBJ2-7	TGTGCCAGCAGTCCACGACTAGGGGATTCCTCCGAGCAGTACTTC	CASSPRLGDSSEQYF
TRBD2	many	TRBV5-1	TRBJ2-2	TGCGCCAGTTTCCTAGCGGAGATTTCCGGGGAGCTGTTTTTT	CASFLAEISGELFF
TRBD1	few	TRBV14	TRBJ1-3	TGTGCCAGCAGAATGACAGGGGCTGGAAACACCATATATTTT	CASRMTGAGNTIYF